This entry concerns a single T cell receptor (beta chain). Its antigen is not identified. The CDR3 consists of 15 residues. Germline V gives CDR1 SEHNR, CDR2 FQNEAQ (reference sequence). Germline trimming cut 5 bases from V and 4 bases from J; bases unmatched to any gene: 8. One entry per CDR3 protein results from TCRdb running MiXCR on the 5' RACE reads. Of 50,000 to 65,000 distinct CDR3 sequences in the sample, more than 25% are singletons; the top ten hold approximately 3%. Study results and caveats: Larger-cohort validation covered only one TCR beta V-J rearrangement. Greatest tumor Treg TCR overlap was with tumor naive CD4+ cells. Tumor memory CD4+ T cell TCR gene usage was found to cluster with blood and lymph node memory CD4+ cells and with lymph node naive CD4+ cells.

V gene TRBV7-9 combines with J gene TRBJ2-5; 9 bases match TRBD2. The source material was tumor-infiltrating memory CD4+ T cells sorted from the breast tumor. Sample subset: memory CD4+ T cells, CD4+CD45RO+CD25-. The receptor was isolated from a female donor with breast cancer. The CDR3 nucleotides are TGTGCCAGCAGCGACGCTAGCGGGATGGGAGAGACCCAGTACTTC. Amino acid sequence: CASSDASGMGETQYF.